This TCR beta chain is from a study of blood T cell repertoires in COVID-19. Study overall: COVID-19 samples collected from the United States, Italy and Spain covered acute and convalescent phases. T cells, B-cell-depleted T cells, or PBMCs supplied cDNA or gDNA.

As handled by the study authors: From reference gene primer amplification, estimates of nucleated cell counts were derived. Libraries were prepared by immunoSEQ multiplex PCR; TCRdb keeps only in-frame clonotypes and omits some of them. The V and J calls and clone size are taken from that table; D and trimming were inferred from the DNA. The profile shows approximately 120,000 clones, 70% to 90% of them singletons. This CDR3 is 15 amino acids long. Per the germline V gene, CDR1 is SGHTA and CDR2 is FQGNSA. Trimming took 7 bases from V and 6 from J; bases not matched to a gene: 12. The source of this sequence is a woman aged 55-70 years with acute or convalescent COVID-19. V gene TRBV7-2 combines with J gene TRBJ2-1, with TRBD2 identical over 7 bases. Sequenced: peripheral blood. The chain's CDR3 is CASTFGRERVNEQFF. CDR3 DNA: TGTGCCAGCACCTTTGGGCGGGAGAGGGTCAATGAGCAGTTCTTC.